The source of this TCR beta chain is a study of cytomegalovirus exposure and HLA in healthy donors (TCRdb year 2017). Regarding the research as a whole: According to an earlier analysis of a few hundred of the donors, about 180 million T cells yielded roughly 110 million unique TCR beta sequences and 276 Gb of sequence data. An early release covering roughly 600 HLA-typed donors comprised 300 to 350 gigabases of sequencing data and some 79 million unique TCR sequences. Of the roughly 410 genotyped donors, less than 90% were placed in the genetic ancestry cluster associated with self-reported Caucasian donors. The aim of the study was to test whether cataloging public T cell receptors could identify signatures of past pathogen exposure. The study profiled the T cell repertoires of fewer than 850 subjects by immunosequencing and related them to cytomegalovirus serostatus. Besides the first cohort of 666 subjects, a separate validation cohort made up of over 95 different subjects was used. To predict cytomegalovirus infection status, the study brought together high-throughput TCR immunosequencing, statistical association of individual TCRs with disease status, and machine learning. In a later analysis, previously published TCR beta repertoires from 550 to 750 donors were re-analyzed and high-resolution HLA genotyping was added so that TCR occurrence patterns could be studied. Rather than using new phenotypic data, the later analysis identified candidate immune exposures from TCR beta sequences and from how often those sequences occurred across donors. An earlier analysis of about 620 of the donors applied high-throughput TCR beta sequencing to assess whether each TCR beta V gene segment acted as functional or pseudogenic. Donor age, sex, ethnicity and CMV serostatus were compiled alongside the repertoire data. In a later genetic analysis, genome-wide SNP genotypes for about 65% of the roughly 700 donors were used, and that subset was treated as a discovery cohort. All discovery cohort repertoires had been generated on a single sequencing platform. Both class I and class II loci were covered by HLA typing, at four-digit resolution. Typing coverage differed by locus: A, B, C, DRB1 and DQB1 were typed in roughly 629-630 donors, DQA1 in 500 to 550, DPA1 in some 610, and DPB1 in 472. About five DR-DQ haplotypes were treated as single units for association and clustering because of strong linkage in the cohort. Among 300 to 500 genotyped donors of the cohort, an average of approximately 220,000 unique TCR beta nucleotide sequences was sequenced per donor, of which about 18% were non-productive.

Overall results and qualifications from the work: Linkage disequilibrium might explain the correlated functional status among segregating V segments, but an unknown experimental factor could not be ruled out. According to a later analysis, parvovirus B19, influenza, CMV and Epstein-Barr virus appeared linked to several top co-occurrence clusters. A further reported finding was that TCR beta sequences accurately predicted the HLA-A and HLA-B alleles for most subjects in the first cohort. The study listed over 150 TCR beta chains as associated with cytomegalovirus. In a later analysis, the rate of TCR association differed among HLA loci, with DRB1 alleles having the most associated TCRs and HLA-C alleles having the fewest. The sequencing pipeline was judged likely to have produced a cluster of highly shared sequence variants as a technical artifact. When HLA alleles, especially DR and DQ, strongly co-occurred, attributing TCR associations to individual alleles was difficult. In an earlier analysis of approximately 590 of the donors, most TCR beta V segments appeared in productive rearrangements about 90% or about 30% of the time, broadly matching IMGT annotations. A later genetic analysis associated a missense DCLRE1C variant with V-gene and J-gene trimming of TCR beta chains, and an independent cohort replicated the association. Three of the identified cytomegalovirus-associated TCR beta chains were confirmed in vitro to be specific for cytomegalovirus antigens. While some public TCRs were present in many individuals, most TCR sequences turned up only very rarely across donors. Because some donors lacked HLA typing at each locus, the association tests relied only on the typed subset. A later analysis found that HLA-associated TCR beta chains were more clonally expanded and had lower generation probabilities than equally common non-associated chains. A later analysis associated 15,000 to 20,000 TCR beta sequences with specific HLA alleles at a false discovery rate of 0.05. The only immune exposure information available for the cohort was CMV serostatus. Some IMGT-functional V segments, including TRBV6-2 and TRBV6-3, could not be told apart with the 87-base-pair reads, so those segments were excluded. Only TCR beta chains were sequenced in this cohort, and the absence of alpha or paired-chain data limited detectable features. According to the authors, the approach could potentially be generalized to other disease states and immunological phenotypes. Cytomegalovirus status was reported to be diagnosed by the classifier with high specificity and sensitivity in both the original and validation cohorts. According to a later analysis, most CMV-associated TCR beta chains appeared to be HLA-restricted, and the HLA associations seemed to be driven largely by CMV exposure. Over 15 rarely observed V segments, including chromosome 9 orphons, were excluded from the earlier analysis of about 610 of the donors because counts were too low. Sequencing depth was assumed to be roughly uniform across donors in the presence/absence analyses, though that assumption may not hold. Compared with the approximately 600-donor mean, donors in an Asian-associated ancestry cluster had fewer N-insertions in productive TCRs, according to a later genetic analysis.

The cohort comprised approximately 700 healthy bone marrow donors. Cohort members were all nominally healthy when sampled, although unrecorded immune exposures were likely present. The donor tested CMV seropositive, placing the donor among the approximately 310 seropositive members of the cohort. A peripheral blood sample was provided by each donor, and peripheral blood mononuclear cells were used for TCR beta sequencing. Genomic DNA was extracted from the blood cell samples with the Qiagen DNeasy Blood Extraction Kit. The junction shows trimming of 1 base on V and 6 bases on J, plus 19 bases between the germline ends. Including the terminal cysteine and phenylalanine, the CDR3 comprises 17 residues. Left in the record is the CDR3 DNA by itself, 51 bases read in frame from the first base. The germline V gene specifies SGHVS as CDR1 and FQNEAQ as CDR2. On this clone: The antigen this receptor binds is unknown. Base qualities are missing; no much larger clone stands one base away.

Library creation used the immunoSEQ multiplex PCR assay. For the multiplex PCR, a mixture combining 60 forward primers for TCR Vbeta segments and 13 reverse primers for TCR Jbeta segments was used. Amplification of the CDR3 region of rearranged TCR beta genes was performed with a multiplex PCR assay on genomic DNA. On the Illumina HiSeq System, the amplified TCR beta libraries were sequenced as 87-base-pair reads. On the study's bioinformatics: Across the roughly 700 repertoires, a later analysis counted approximately 83 million unique TCR beta chains, approximately 10 million of which were shared by at least two donors. To remove PCR and sequencing errors, raw reads were error-corrected and collapsed into unique sequences using a nearest-neighbor algorithm that merged closely related sequences. CDR3 sequences were aligned to IMGT reference sequences to assign V, D and J gene segments. For a sequence to be retained, at least a six-nucleotide match to both a V gene segment and a J gene segment was required. A rearrangement counted as productive if the CDR3 had no stop codons and remained in frame with V and J, and every other rearrangement counted as non-productive. Following IMGT convention, CDR3 was defined as the stretch from the second conserved V-encoded cysteine to the conserved J-encoded phenylalanine. Sequences without an unambiguous match to a single V gene segment were excluded from the earlier analysis of about 630 of the donors. In an earlier analysis of approximately 550 of the donors, V segments were called functional above 56.7% productive rearrangements and were called segregating when the between-donor standard deviation exceeded 5%. To diagnose cytomegalovirus status from the catalog of TCR beta chain sequences, a statistical classification framework was built. In a later analysis, V and J genes were assigned by comparing TCR nucleotide sequences against IMGT/GENE-DB human TR gene sequences. In a later analysis, CDR3 sequences and most-parsimonious VDJ recombination scenarios were assigned using the TCRdist pipeline. A later analysis defined each TCR beta chain by its CDR3 amino acid sequence plus V-gene family, and excluded reads lacking a unique V-gene family. A later analysis removed 550 to 700 highly shared, low-generation-probability nucleotide sequences to deal with suspected cross-contamination and a sequencing artifact. In a later analysis, a clonal expansion index for each public chain was calculated from normalized within-repertoire ranks of inferred template counts. Generation probabilities in a later analysis came from a VDJ recombination model fitted to out-of-frame rearrangements, and those results were checked against IGoR. In a later analysis, TCR-TCR, TCR-HLA and TCR-CMV co-occurrence was scored with hypergeometric tests, and a repertoire-size bias correction was applied to TCR pairs. False discovery rates were estimated in a later analysis by permuting HLA or CMV assignments 20 times. In a later analysis, co-occurring TCRs were grouped with DBSCAN, and TCRdist sequence similarity was added when clustering was performed within HLA-allele-positive subsets. Repertoires with fewer than 30,000 or more than 120,000 public chains, plus five repertoires with anomalous nucleotide sharing, were excluded from co-occurrence clustering. In TCRdb, the immuneACCESS table is reduced to in-frame sequences with V and J assigned. These tables do not hold every clone; where another copy was compared, an unresolved V gene accounts for under half, and the others remain unexplained. V and J calls and clone size are as listed in that table; D and trimming were resolved from the DNA. The sample table holds about 190,000 clones, of which around 80% were seen once. In total, the top ten clones hold around 2% of the sample.

This TCR came from a young woman in good health and CMV-seropositive. The sample consisted of PBMCs. Rearrangement joined TRBV7-8 to TRBJ1-5, with a weak D call of TRBD1 (5 bases match). The CDR3 corresponds to CASSLEDSAAILQPQHF. The DNA is TGTGCCAGCAGCTTAGAAGACAGTGCGGCTATTCTTCAGCCCCAGCATTTT.